The 22 T cell receptor beta chains in this list originate from one sample, sequenced in a study of blood T cell repertoires in COVID-19. Data came from immunoSEQ multiplex PCR; TCRdb stores just in-frame clones and leaves some out. The sample has roughly 300,000 clones, more than 70% seen once. Sequencing input: peripheral blood. The receptors come from a man aged 18-30 years who had recovered from COVID-19.

The genes are TRBV6-5 and TRBJ2-5, with a tentative D call TRBD1 (6 bases). Germline CDR1 MNHEY, CDR2 SVGAGI. V was cut by 6 bases and J by 1 base, with 12 bases left in between. This CDR3 spans 14 amino acids. This chain's CDR3 is CASRHGQSQETQYF. In DNA form, the CDR3 reads TGTGCCAGCAGGCACGGACAGTCCCAAGAGACCCAGTACTTC.

CDR3 in amino acids: CASSLGGTYEQYF. Written as DNA, the CDR3 is TGTGCCAGCAGCTTGGGAGGCACCTACGAGCAGTACTTC. This chain uses TRBV5-6 with TRBJ2-7; D ambiguous. Deletions cut 0 bases from V and 2 bases from J, with 6 bases between. The CDR3 covers 13 residues. Germline values: CDR1 SGHDT, CDR2 YYEEEE. Complete variable domain (other parts from reference TRBV5-6 and TRBJ2-7): DAGVTQSPTHLIKTRGQQVTLRCSPKSGHDTVSWYQQALGQGPQFIFQYYEEEERQRGNFPDRFSGHQFPNYSSELNVNALLLGDSALYLCASSLGGTYEQYFGPGTRLTVT.

J is TRBJ2-7 and V is TRBV5-1; 9 bases map to TRBD1. The CDR3 is 15 amino acids. The junction had 8 bases not matched to a gene; V was cut back by 3 bases and J by 4 bases. Looked up from germline, CDR1 is SGHRS and CDR2 is YFSETQ. CDR3 DNA sequence: TGCGCCAGCAGCTGGATCGGGACAGGGAGTTACGAGCAGTACTTC. Protein product: CASSWIGTGSYEQYF.

The CDR3 DNA is TGCGCCAGCAGCTTGGTCGTCGGGAGCACAGATACGCAGTATTTT. Its translation is CASSLVVGSTDTQYF. The chain recombines TRBV5-1 with TRBJ2-3; D not certain. With 0 bases removed from V and 0 bases from J, the gap between germline ends came to 8 bases. The length of the CDR3 is 15 residues. Germline CDR1 and CDR2: SGHRS and YFSETQ.

The chain employs TRBV19 and TRBJ1-4, with D possibly matching TRBD1 (5 bases). CDR1 and CDR2 (germline): LNHDA, SQIVND (reference sequence). With 8 bases removed from V and 7 bases from J, the gap between germline ends came to 17 bases. The CDR3 totals 14 residues. This CDR3 is CASAPAQGSEKLFF. The CDR3, as DNA: TGTGCCAGTGCCCCGGCGCAGGGTAGTGAAAAACTGTTTTTT.

This clone was seen more than once but under ten times. The V and J genes are TRBV10-1 and TRBJ2-3, with TRBD2 matching over 10 bases. The trim removed 7 bases at V and 1 base at J, leaving 5 bases unmatched. The germline CDR1 and CDR2 sequences are WNHNN and SYGVQD (reference sequence). The CDR3 consists of 15 residues. CDR3 coding DNA: TGCGCCAGCAAACCCGGACTAGCGGGCACAGATACGCAGTATTTT. Its translation is CASKPGLAGTDTQYF.

CDR3 in amino acids: CASSEAWGGNQPQHF. CDR3 coding DNA: TGTGCCAGCAGTGAAGCCTGGGGGGGCAATCAGCCCCAGCATTTT. The chain links TRBV2 to TRBJ1-5, with TRBD1 as a possible D gene (5 bases). The germline CDR1 and CDR2 sequences are SNHLY and FYNNEI. The V end lost 0 bases, the J end lost 2 bases, and 8 bases lay between the germline ends. The CDR3 consists of 15 residues.

The chain employs TRBV29-1 and TRBJ1-2; TRBD1 matches 7 bases. The CDR3 has 14 residues. The junction had 6 bases not matched to a gene; V was cut back by 1 base and J by 4 bases. Germline CDR1 reads SQVTM; CDR2 reads ANQGSEA. CDR3 DNA: TGCAGCGTTGAAGGCCAACAGGGGACCTATGGCTACACCTTC. It specifies CSVEGQQGTYGYTF.

The chain recombines TRBV7-9 with TRBJ2-5; 8 bases align to TRBD1. The CDR3 is 16 amino acids. Germline V lookup: CDR1 SEHNR, CDR2 FQNEAQ (reference sequence). V lost 5 bases, J lost 3 bases, and 11 bases stayed unmatched. The CDR3 here is CASSQRTGILEETQYF. Here the CDR3 DNA reads TGTGCCAGCAGCCAAAGGACAGGGATACTGGAAGAGACCCAGTACTTC.

This clone was picked up one time. This chain joins TRBV10-3 and TRBJ1-3; the D gene is possibly TRBD1 (5 bases). The CDR3 sequence is 16 residues long. Trimming pared 2 bases from V and 0 bases from J, leaving 11 bases between. Germline V lookup: CDR1 ENHRY, CDR2 SYGVKD. The CDR3 DNA is TGTGCCATCAGTGAGCGGGGGGATTTCTCTGGAAACACCATATATTTT. Translating it yields CAISERGDFSGNTIYF.

The V call is TRBV5-1, the J call TRBJ1-2; D not certain. The CDR3 totals 13 residues. In germline, CDR1 is SGHRS, CDR2 YFSETQ. V was cut by 3 bases and J by 2 bases, with 8 bases left in between. This CDR3 reads CASSSDGNYGYTF. CDR3 bases: TGCGCCAGCAGCTCCGACGGGAACTATGGCTACACCTTC.

The chain has TRBV18 and TRBJ2-5; the D is unclear. The V end was cut by 2 bases, the J end by 1 base, with 8 bases between. The germline V gene encodes CDR1 KGHSH and CDR2 LQKENI. This CDR3 has 14 residues. This CDR3 is CASSPTYTQETQYF. In DNA, the CDR3 is TGTGCCAGCTCACCAACGTACACCCAAGAGACCCAGTACTTC. Together with reference TRBV18 and TRBJ2-5, the CDR3 gives the full variable domain: NAGVMQNPRHLVRRRGQEARLRCSPMKGHSHVYWYRQLPEEGLKFMVYLQKENIIDESGMPKERFSAEFPKEGPSILRIQQVVRGDSAAYFCASSPTYTQETQYFGPGTRLLVL.

The genes are TRBV2 and TRBJ2-3, with a possible D match to TRBD1 (6 bases). Germline loops: CDR1 SNHLY, CDR2 FYNNEI. CDR3 size: 16 residues. Trimming took off 2 bases at V and 4 bases at J, with 16 bases between the two ends. CDR3 nucleotide sequence: TGTGCCAGCAGTGAACTCCCCGGGACAAACTCAGATACGCAGTATTTT. Its protein product is CASSELPGTNSDTQYF.

This chain links TRBV5-1 with TRBJ2-7, with D possibly matching TRBD2 (5 bases). With 0 bases removed from V and 2 bases from J, the gap between germline ends came to 15 bases. The CDR3 loop spans 16 amino acids. CDR1 and CDR2 from the germline V gene are SGHRS and YFSETQ. The CDR3 DNA sequence: TGCGCCAGCAGCTTGGGCCCCCCGGGATCCCCCTACGAGCAGTACTTC. Amino acids: CASSLGPPGSPYEQYF.

This clone was counted only a few times. The chain couples TRBV14 to TRBJ1-2, with unresolved D. The V gene lost 0 bases and the J gene lost 3 bases, with 5 bases spanning the gap. Looked up from germline, CDR1 is SGHDN and CDR2 is FVKESK. This CDR3 contains 13 residues. CDR3 residues: CASSQERDYGYTF. CDR3 in DNA: TGTGCCAGCAGCCAAGAGAGGGACTATGGCTACACCTTC.

The chain has TRBV25-1 and TRBJ1-2, with TRBD1 identical over 8 bases. The length of the CDR3 is 16 residues. Germline V gene data show CDR1 as MGHDK and CDR2 as SYGVNS. Unmatched junction bases numbered 6, after V lost 1 base and J lost 2 bases. This CDR3 is CASSEFAWTGNYGYTF. CDR3 sequence (DNA): TGTGCCAGCAGTGAATTTGCATGGACAGGGAACTATGGCTACACCTTC.

The chain couples TRBV6-5 to TRBJ1-1, with D perhaps matching TRBD1 (6 bases). CDR1 is MNHEY, CDR2 SVGAGI, per germline. The CDR3 length is 16 residues. The germline V and J ends were trimmed by 0 bases and 1 base, with 12 bases remaining between them. CDR3 DNA: TGTGCCAGCAGTTACTCGATGGGGGCCGCGAACACTGAAGCTTTCTTT. Its translation is CASSYSMGAANTEAFF.

In its sample, this clone was seen a few times. The rearrangement links TRBV7-3 to TRBJ1-1; 9 bases are shared with TRBD1. CDR1 and CDR2 from the germline V gene are SGHTA and FQGTGA. The J segment lost 5 bases and the V segment lost 0 bases, leaving 7 bases of the junction unmatched. CDR3 length: 16 amino acids. This chain's CDR3 is CASSLTGGQGGTEAFF. The CDR3 DNA sequence: TGTGCCAGCAGCTTAACCGGGGGACAGGGAGGTACTGAAGCTTTCTTT.

The chain joins TRBV9 to TRBJ1-5; 7 nucleotides agree with TRBD1. CDR1 is SGDLS, CDR2 YYNGEE, per germline. Unmatched junction bases numbered 6, after V lost 4 bases and J lost 2 bases. The CDR3 spans 15 residues. CDR3 protein: CASSPTGRGNQPQHF. CDR3 bases: TGTGCCAGCAGCCCGACAGGGAGAGGCAATCAGCCCCAGCATTTT.

This chain joins TRBV27 and TRBJ1-1, with 7 bases matching TRBD1. CDR1 and CDR2 from the germline V gene are MNHEY and SMNVEV (reference sequence). There are 12 residues in the CDR3. V gave up 8 bases and J gave up 5 bases; unmatched junction bases: 5. As DNA, the CDR3 is TGTGCCAGCCGACAGGGTGGGACTGAAGCTTTCTTT. It is translated as CASRQGGTEAFF.

The genes are TRBV27 and TRBJ1-3; D perhaps matches TRBD1 (5 bases). The germline V and J ends were trimmed by 5 bases and 4 bases, with 15 bases remaining between them. The CDR3 extends over 15 amino acids. Germline values: CDR1 MNHEY, CDR2 SMNVEV (reference sequence). The CDR3 DNA follows: TGTGCCAGCAGTCCTGGACACCCCGTCGGAAACACCATATATTTT. It translates to CASSPGHPVGNTIYF.

This chain links TRBV2 with TRBJ2-1; 8 bases align to TRBD1. V was clipped by 7 bases and J by 5 bases; unmatched bases: 10. This CDR3 is built from 15 residues. Germline values: CDR1 SNHLY, CDR2 FYNNEI. The CDR3 sequence is CASILRQGWDNEQFF. For the CDR3, the DNA is TGTGCCAGCATCCTACGACAGGGGTGGGACAATGAGCAGTTCTTC.